The T cell receptor beta chain under discussion was sequenced for a study of PD-L1 blockade in urothelial cancer. Points from the study as a whole: Stronger expansion of tumor-associated clones in blood at 3 weeks distinguished durable-benefit patients.

Specified time point: pretreatment peripheral blood. Germline V gives CDR1 LNHDA, CDR2 SQIVND (reference sequence). V dropped 6 bases and J dropped 7; count of bases not matched to a gene: 7. The CDR3 has 15 amino acids. Details on this clone: Its antigen is unknown.

Clones were sequenced by immunoSEQ multiplex PCR, and TCRdb holds only the in-frame ones, with some missing. The sample carries tens of thousands of clones, more than 80% recorded once. This TCR was recovered from a man aged 45 to 65 with urothelial cancer. This chain joins TRBV19 and TRBJ2-2, with 11 bases fitting TRBD1. Source: PBMCs, taken around atezolizumab (anti-PD-L1) treatment. The CDR3 region has the DNA TGTGCCAGTAGCAGGACAGGGGGCTCAATCGGGGAGCTGTTTTTT. Translating gives CASSRTGGSIGELFF. Together with reference TRBV19 and TRBJ2-2, the CDR3 gives the full variable domain: DGGITQSPKYLFRKEGQNVTLSCEQNLNHDAMYWYRQDPGQGLRLIYYSQIVNDFQKGDIAEGYSVSREKKESFPLTVTSAQKNPTAFYLCASSRTGGSIGELFFGEGSRLTVL.